In this sample, the clone carrying this T cell receptor (beta chain) turned up many times. Its antigen is not known. This entry comes from a study of neurological immune-mediated disorders. General study findings and limits: TCR-beta repertoires seemed private in all groups, with no expanded CDR3 amino acid sequences shared.

Preparation of the unsorted libraries drew on 2 million PBMCs stored at -80 C. Synthesis of cDNA was carried out by template-switch 5'RACE. The reaction used 10-nucleotide random UMIs. One entry per CDR3 protein, called by TCRdb with MiXCR from the 5' RACE reads. The sample holds roughly 56,000 distinct CDR3 sequences, 9.5% to 12% seen once. Sequenced material: PBMCs. The source of this sequence is a man in his 60s in good health.

The CDR3 nucleotides are TGCGCCAGCAGCCTCATGGCTAGCGGGGCGTCTGGGACCCAGTACTTC. Protein: CASSLMASGASGTQYF. V is TRBV5-1 and J is TRBJ2-5, with TRBD2 matching over 9 bases. From germline, CDR1 is SGHRS and CDR2 YFSETQ. This CDR3 comprises 16 residues. Germline trimming cut 4 bases from V and 7 bases from J; bases unmatched to any gene: 14.